Following are 13 T cell receptor beta chains from one sample sequenced in a study of CXCR3-negative and CXCR3-positive naive CD8 T cells. Overall study findings and caveats: CXCR3-negative naive cells had less hydrophobic TRB CDR3s than did CXCR3-positive naive cells.

The libraries of TRB cDNA were prepared using 5' RACE with UMI labels. TCRdb processed the 5' RACE reads again and assigns one entry to each CDR3 protein, with no DNA. In total, the table holds approximately 100,000 distinct CDR3 sequences. For these TCRs, the target antigens are not known. The specimen sequenced was naive CXCR3+ CD8+ T cells from blood. Subset denoted: CD45RO-CCR7+CD27+CD95- naive CD8+ T cells expressing CXCR3 (TNR3+). These receptors were obtained from a human donor in good health. Some clones in this sample may be carry-over from other donors' samples.

V usage is TRBV27 and J usage is TRBJ1-1; TCRdb selects TRBD1, and the lack of DNA leaves this call unchecked. The CDR3 consists of 13 residues. The V gene's germline CDR1 is MNHEY and CDR2 SMNVEV (reference sequence). The CDR3 region is CASSWTALAEAFF.

CDR3 amino acids: CASSQDSLAGTYYNEQFF. The chain employs TRBV4-3 and TRBJ2-1; the TCRdb D gene call, TRBD2, has no DNA to confirm it. Germline V CDR1 and CDR2: LGHNA, YSLEER. This CDR3 region has 18 residues.

CDR3 protein: CASSLYGESRTYEQYF. This chain joins TRBV7-2 and TRBJ2-7. Germline V gene lookup returns CDR1 SGHTA and CDR2 FQGNSA. The CDR3 runs to 16 residues.

The chain is built from TRBV5-1 and TRBJ2-7. Germline values: CDR1 SGHRS, CDR2 YFSETQ. This CDR3 comprises 13 residues. This CDR3 is CASSLALGYEQYF.

This rearrangement joins TRBV5-1 to TRBJ2-7; TCRdb designates TRBD2, a call that cannot be tested without DNA. Germline CDR1 is SGHRS and CDR2 is YFSETQ. This CDR3 is 18 amino acids long. The chain's CDR3 is CASSLAWVAGAPSYEQYF.

The chain links TRBV29-1 to TRBJ2-7; TCRdb's D call of TRBD1 is untestable without DNA. The germline V gene encodes CDR1 SQVTM and CDR2 ANQGSEA. CDR3 length equals 14 residues. The CDR3: CSVEDRQGSDEQYF.

The gene calls are TRBV7-3 and TRBJ1-1; TCRdb outputs TRBD1, but without DNA this stays unchecked. Germline V lookup: CDR1 SGHTA, CDR2 FQGTGA. This CDR3 comprises 13 residues. This CDR3 is CASSTYRGTEAFF. The full variable domain, rest sourced from reference TRBV7-3 and TRBJ1-1, is GAGVSQTPSNKVTEKGKYVELRCDPISGHTALYWYRQSLGQGPEFLIYFQGTGAADDSGLPNDRFFAVRPEGSVSTLKIQRTERGDSAVYLCASSTYRGTEAFFGQGTRLTVV.

The chain employs TRBV14 and TRBJ2-4. Per the germline V gene, CDR1 is SGHDN and CDR2 is FVKESK. The CDR3 has 16 amino acids. CDR3 in amino acids: CASSQARGLAKNIQYF. The whole variable domain, remainder taken from reference TRBV14 and TRBJ2-4, is EAGVTQFPSHSVIEKGQTVTLRCDPISGHDNLYWYRRVMGKEIKFLLHFVKESKQDESGMPNNRFLAERTGGTYSTLKVQPAELEDSGVYFCASSQARGLAKNIQYFGAGTRLSVL.

The chain has TRBV15 and TRBJ1-4; the D call from TCRdb, TRBD1, cannot be confirmed without DNA. Germline CDR1 LNHNV, CDR2 YYDKDF (reference sequence). The CDR3 runs 15 residues. The CDR3 spells CATSLRQTLDEKLFF.

This sequence joins TRBV13 and TRBJ2-5; absent DNA, TCRdb's TRBD1 call cannot be checked. The CDR3 is 14 amino acids. CDR1 is PRHDT, CDR2 FYEKMQ, per germline (reference sequence). CDR3 in amino acids: CASKWARGVETQYF.

The genes are TRBV2 and TRBJ2-1. The CDR3 totals 14 residues. In germline, CDR1 is SNHLY, CDR2 FYNNEI. CDR3 sequence reads: CASSEARLGVEQFF.

The chain couples TRBV29-1 to TRBJ2-7; the TCRdb D gene call, TRBD2, has no DNA to confirm it. This CDR3 has 13 amino acids. Germline loops: CDR1 SQVTM, CDR2 ANQGSEA. CDR3: CSALHRYPPEQYF.

The gene calls are TRBV6-6 and TRBJ2-3; TCRdb's D gene call, TRBD2, goes unchecked for lack of DNA. Germline CDR1 and CDR2: MNHNY and SVGAGI (reference sequence). CDR3 length: 16 amino acids. CDR3 loop: CASSYSSGGATDTQYF.